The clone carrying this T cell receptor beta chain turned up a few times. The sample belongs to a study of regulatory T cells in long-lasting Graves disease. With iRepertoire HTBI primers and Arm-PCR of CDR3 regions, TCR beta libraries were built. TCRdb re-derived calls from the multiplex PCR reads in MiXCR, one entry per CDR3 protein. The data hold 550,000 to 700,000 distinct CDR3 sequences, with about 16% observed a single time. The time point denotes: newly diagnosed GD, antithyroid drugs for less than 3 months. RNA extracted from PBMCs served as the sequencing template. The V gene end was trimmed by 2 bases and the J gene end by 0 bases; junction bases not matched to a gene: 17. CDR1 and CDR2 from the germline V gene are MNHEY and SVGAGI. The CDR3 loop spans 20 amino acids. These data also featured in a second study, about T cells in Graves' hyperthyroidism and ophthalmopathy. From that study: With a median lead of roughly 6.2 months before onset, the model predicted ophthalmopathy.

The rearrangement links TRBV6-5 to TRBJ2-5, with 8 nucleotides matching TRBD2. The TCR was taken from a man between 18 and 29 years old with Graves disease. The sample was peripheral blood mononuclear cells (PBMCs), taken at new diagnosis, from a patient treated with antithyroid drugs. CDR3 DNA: TGTGCCAGCAGTTACGCGGCACAGGGACGGGAGGGCCCCGACCAAGAGACCCAGTACTTC. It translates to CASSYAAQGREGPDQETQYF.